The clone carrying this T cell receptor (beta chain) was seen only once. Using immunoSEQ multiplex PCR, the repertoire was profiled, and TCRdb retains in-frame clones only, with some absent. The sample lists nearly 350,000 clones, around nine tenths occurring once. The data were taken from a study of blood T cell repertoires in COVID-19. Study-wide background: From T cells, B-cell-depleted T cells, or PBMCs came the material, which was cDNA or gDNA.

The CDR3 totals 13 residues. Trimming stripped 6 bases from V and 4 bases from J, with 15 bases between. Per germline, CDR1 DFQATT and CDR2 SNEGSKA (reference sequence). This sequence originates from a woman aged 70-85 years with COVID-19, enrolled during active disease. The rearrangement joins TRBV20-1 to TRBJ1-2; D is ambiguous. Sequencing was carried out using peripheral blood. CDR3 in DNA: TGCAGTGCCAGTCAGGCTCCCCTCTATGGCTACACCTTC. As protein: CSASQAPLYGYTF.